This T cell receptor (beta chain) was documented in a study of glioma-infiltrating T cells. Only a few counts were recorded for this clonotype. The antigen is unknown. Losses at the gene ends were 0 bases for V and 8 bases for J; bases not matched to a gene: 11. CDR3 length equals 17 residues. The germline V gene encodes CDR1 SGDLS and CDR2 YYNGEE. Study-level results: Gliomas, especially low-grade, showed above-expected tissue-blood divergence; non-neoplastic patients showed below. Only very few CDR3 sequences appeared in both tissue and blood.

TCR alpha and beta CDR3 regions were amplified from RNA using iRepertoire nested multiplex PCR. Tissue mRNA or PBMC total RNA, 100-400 ng, went into one-step reverse transcription and amplification. TCRdb processed the multiplex PCR reads anew with MiXCR; each CDR3 protein has one entry. Found here are over 80,000 distinct CDR3 sequences, approximately 39% of them singletons; the top ten hold about two fifths. Sequenced input: glioma tissue, nonneoplastic brain tissue, or PBMCs (not recorded which). The chain recombines TRBV9 with TRBJ2-3; 11 nucleotides agree with TRBD1. The TCR sequence derives from a human donor with low-grade glioma or glioblastoma, undergoing nonglioma brain surgery, or in good health (not recorded which). CDR3 region: CASSVGTGGPGISTQYF. The CDR3 DNA reads as TGTGCCAGCAGCGTAGGGACAGGGGGCCCGGGGATCTCTACGCAGTATTTT.